Here is one T cell receptor beta chain with its context. The assay was immunoSEQ multiplex PCR, and TCRdb's table has in-frame clones only and misses some. Of about 140,000 clones listed, 75% to 95% are singletons. The data stem from a study of OX40 agonist ivuxolimab in advanced cancers. For the study at large: Patients received the agonistic anti-OX40 (CD134) antibody ivuxolimab. Dosing consisted of intravenous ivuxolimab at 0.01 to 10 mg/kg every 2 weeks.

Trimming cost V 2 bases and J 6 bases, with 7 bases left between them. CDR3 size: 12 residues. Germline assignment: CDR1 MNHEY and CDR2 SMNVEV (reference sequence). This TCR derives from an adult with an advanced solid tumor such as melanoma, head and neck, liver or kidney cancer. The chain uses TRBV27 and TRBJ1-2; weak D call: TRBD1 (5 bases). Material: CD4+ or CD8+ T cells sorted from blood, obtained in a trial of the OX40 agonist ivuxolimab. The CDR3 region has the DNA TGTGCCAGCAGTTTAAAGGGGCATGGCTACACCTTC. Protein sequence: CASSLKGHGYTF.